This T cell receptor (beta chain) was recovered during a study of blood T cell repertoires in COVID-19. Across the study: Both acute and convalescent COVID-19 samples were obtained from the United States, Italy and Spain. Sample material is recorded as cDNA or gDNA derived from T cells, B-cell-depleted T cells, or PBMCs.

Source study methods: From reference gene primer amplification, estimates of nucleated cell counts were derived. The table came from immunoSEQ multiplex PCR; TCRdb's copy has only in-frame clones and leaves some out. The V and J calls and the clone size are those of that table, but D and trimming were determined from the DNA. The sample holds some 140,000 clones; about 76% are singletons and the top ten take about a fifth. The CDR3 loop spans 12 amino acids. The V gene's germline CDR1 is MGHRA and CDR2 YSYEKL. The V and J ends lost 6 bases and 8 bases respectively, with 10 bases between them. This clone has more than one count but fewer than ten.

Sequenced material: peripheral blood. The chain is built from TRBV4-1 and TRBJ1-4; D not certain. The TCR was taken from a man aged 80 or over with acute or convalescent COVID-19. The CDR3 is CASRQTGEKLFF. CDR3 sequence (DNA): TGCGCCAGCAGGCAAACCGGGGAAAAACTGTTTTTT.